A single sample is the source of the 25 T cell receptor beta chains below, sequenced in a study of blood T cell repertoires in COVID-19. The repertoire was sequenced with immunoSEQ multiplex PCR; TCRdb's copy has only in-frame clones and lacks some. In the table there are about 63,000 clones, roughly 85% of which are singletons. The specimen was peripheral blood. The receptors were gathered from a human donor in a cohort sampled during active COVID-19.

The chain employs TRBV29-1 and TRBJ1-1; 11 bases are shared with TRBD1. The CDR3 runs to 12 residues. After removal of 6 bases from V and 5 bases from J, the junction contained 2 bases not matched to a gene. Germline assignment: CDR1 SQVTM and CDR2 ANQGSEA. In DNA, the CDR3 is TGCAGCGTGGGGACAGGGGGTACTGAAGCTTTCTTT. This encodes CSVGTGGTEAFF.

The chain employs TRBV11-3 and TRBJ2-2; a weak D match, TRBD2 (5 bases). The CDR3 sequence is 17 residues long. Trimming removed 5 bases at V and 2 bases at J, with 18 bases between. Germline V gene lookup returns CDR1 SGHNT and CDR2 YENEEA. The CDR3 DNA is TGTGCCAGCAGCCCAGGAGGAGGACGGTCAAACACCGGGGAGCTGTTTTTT. Translation gives CASSPGGGRSNTGELFF.

This clone was seen more than once but under ten times. The chain recombines TRBV28 with TRBJ1-4; TRBD1 matches 8 bases. The CDR3 is 15 residues long. Germline lookup yields CDR1 MDHEN and CDR2 SYDVKM. Germline trimming cut 3 bases from V and 4 bases from J; bases unmatched to any gene: 4. The chain's CDR3 is CASSLDRALNEKLFF. The CDR3 nucleotides read TGTGCCAGCAGTTTGGACAGGGCGCTTAATGAAAAACTGTTTTTT.

The chain combines TRBV6-6 with TRBJ2-5; 7 nucleotides match TRBD1. Looked up from germline, CDR1 is MNHNY and CDR2 is SVGAGI (reference sequence). The J segment lost 5 bases and the V segment lost 5 bases, leaving 8 bases of the junction unmatched. CDR3 size: 14 residues. CDR3 in amino acids: CASSRPGRGETQYF. The CDR3, as DNA: TGTGCCAGCAGTCGCCCCGGCAGGGGGGAGACCCAGTACTTC.

The chain carries TRBV7-6 and TRBJ1-1; a weak D match, TRBD1 (6 bases). The germline V gene encodes CDR1 SGHVS and CDR2 FNYEAQ. V lost 2 bases and J 1 base, leaving 11 bases between the germline ends. The CDR3 sequence is 15 residues long. This chain's CDR3 is CASSLRAGANTEAFF. The CDR3 region has the DNA TGTGCCAGCAGCTTAAGAGCAGGGGCGAACACTGAAGCTTTCTTT. The full variable domain, its missing parts supplied by reference TRBV7-6 and TRBJ1-1, is GAGVSQSPRYKVTKRGQDVALRCDPISGHVSLYWYRQALGQGPEFLTYFNYEAQQDKSGLPNDRFSAERPEGSISTLTIQRTEQRDSAMYRCASSLRAGANTEAFFGQGTRLTVV.

This clone turned up a few times. V gene TRBV11-3 combines with J gene TRBJ2-5; TRBD1 might be the D (5 bases). This CDR3 region has 16 residues. Trimming took 4 bases from V and 5 from J, leaving 20 bases between them. Looked up from germline, CDR1 is SGHNT and CDR2 is YENEEA. Written as DNA, the CDR3 is TGTGCCAGCAGCTGGGGCGGCAGGGCCAACACGGAGACCCAGTACTTC. It is translated as CASSWGGRANTETQYF. The variable domain in full, with the rest retrieved from reference TRBV11-3 and TRBJ2-5, is EAGVVQSPRYKIIEKKQPVAFWCNPISGHNTLYWYLQNLGQGPELLIRYENEEAVDDSQLPKDRFSAERLKGVDSTLKIQPAELGDSAVYLCASSWGGRANTETQYFGPGTRLLVL.

The chain has TRBV7-9 and TRBJ1-1, with D uncertain. This CDR3 is 11 amino acids long. CDR1 and CDR2 (germline): SEHNR, FQNEAQ (reference sequence). Between the trimmed V and J ends, which lost 5 bases and 9 bases, there was a span of 10 bases. The CDR3 here is CASSPGPKAFF. The CDR3 region has the DNA TGTGCCAGCAGCCCAGGTCCGAAAGCTTTCTTT. The variable domain in full, completed from reference TRBV7-9 and TRBJ1-1, reads DTGVSQNPRHKITKRGQNVTFRCDPISEHNRLYWYRQTLGQGPEFLTYFQNEAQLEKSRLLSDRFSAERPKGSFSTLEIQRTEQGDSAMYLCASSPGPKAFFGQGTRLTVV.

The chain employs TRBV10-1 and TRBJ2-5; 7 bases are shared with TRBD2. The V gene's germline CDR1 is WNHNN and CDR2 SYGVQD (reference sequence). Losses at the gene ends were 5 bases for V and 2 bases for J; bases not matched to a gene: 8. The CDR3 spans 15 residues. CDR3 loop: CASSPGGRPQETQYF. The CDR3 DNA reads TGCGCCAGCAGTCCGGGAGGAAGACCGCAAGAGACCCAGTACTTC.

This chain joins TRBV7-8 and TRBJ1-2; 10 bases align to TRBD1. Germline CDR1 reads SGHVS; CDR2 reads FQNEAQ. J lost 3 bases, V lost 4 bases, and 11 bases had no gene match. CDR3 size: 17 residues. CDR3 protein: CASSYLQWDRGDYGYTF. DNA of the CDR3: TGTGCCAGCAGCTATCTTCAGTGGGACAGGGGTGACTATGGCTACACCTTC.

The gene calls are TRBV7-2 and TRBJ1-6, with D possibly TRBD1 on 6 matching bases. This CDR3 comprises 15 residues. The germline V gene has CDR1 SGHTA and CDR2 FQGNSA. V was trimmed by 5 bases and J by 5 bases, leaving 13 bases between them. The CDR3 region is CASSPEQGNNSPLHF. CDR3 sequence (DNA): TGTGCCAGCAGCCCCGAGCAGGGGAATAATTCACCCCTCCACTTT.

This rearrangement joins TRBV30 to TRBJ1-5, with no clear D. The germline V and J ends were trimmed by 0 bases and 8 bases, with 14 bases remaining between them. The CDR3 runs to 14 residues. Germline V gene sequence: CDR1 GTSNPN, CDR2 SVGIG (reference sequence). The CDR3 bases are TGTGCCTGGAGTGTACTGGAGGGTGGGGAGCCCCAGCATTTT. Its translation: CAWSVLEGGEPQHF.

This chain connects TRBV4-3 to TRBJ1-4, with 8 bases that match TRBD1. V lost 1 base to trimming and J lost 7 bases; unmatched junction nucleotides: 5. The germline gives CDR1 LGHNA, CDR2 YSLEER. CDR3 length: 15 residues. In DNA form, the CDR3 reads TGCGCCAGCAGCCAAGGGCGGACAGGGCGTGAAAAACTGTTTTTT. Protein: CASSQGRTGREKLFF.

This chain joins TRBV3-1 (or the pseudogene TRBV3-2) and TRBJ1-2; D call uncertain. From germline, CDR1 is LGHDT and CDR2 YNNKEL (reference sequence). V was shortened by 6 bases and J by 8 bases, with 10 bases between the two germline ends. The CDR3 extends over 11 amino acids. The CDR3 sequence is CASSRGEGYTF. In DNA form, the CDR3 reads TGTGCCAGCAGTCGCGGCGAGGGCTACACCTTC.

This clone is medium-sized (0.01 to 0.1%) within its sample. The chain employs TRBV7-8 and TRBJ2-2; D perhaps matches TRBD2 (5 bases). Trimming removed 7 bases from V and 0 bases from J, with 12 bases in between. Germline V lookup: CDR1 SGHVS, CDR2 FQNEAQ. The CDR3 covers 15 residues. Here the CDR3 DNA reads TGTGCCAGCACCGATCGGGGTACGAACACCGGGGAGCTGTTTTTT. It is translated as CASTDRGTNTGELFF.

The chain carries TRBV4-1 and TRBJ1-6, with 8 bases that match TRBD1. The CDR3 extends over 17 amino acids. Germline-derived CDR1 and CDR2 are MGHRA and YSYEKL. The V segment lost 0 bases and the J segment 4 bases; nucleotides outside the gene matches: 5. The CDR3, as DNA: TGCGCCAGCAGCCAAGAGTTGACAGGGGTATATAATTCACCCCTCCACTTT. Protein sequence: CASSQELTGVYNSPLHF.

The genes are TRBV27 and TRBJ1-2, with 9 bases aligning to TRBD1. This CDR3 comprises 16 residues. Germline V gives CDR1 MNHEY, CDR2 SMNVEV (reference sequence). The J segment lost 5 bases and the V segment lost 5 bases, leaving 12 bases of the junction unmatched. CDR3 sequence: CASSPDGQGRSYGYTF. CDR3 coding DNA: TGTGCCAGCAGTCCGGACGGACAGGGGAGGTCGTATGGCTACACCTTC.

This chain connects TRBV11-1 to TRBJ2-2; 10 bases are shared with TRBD2. The CDR3 loop spans 16 amino acids. Germline V lookup: CDR1 SGHAT, CDR2 FQDESV (reference sequence). Trimming at V came to 4 bases and at J to 6 bases, leaving 8 bases not matched to a gene. The CDR3 DNA follows: TGTGCCAGCAGCTCACCGGGACTAGCGTCTGCCGGGGAGCTGTTTTTT. Protein sequence: CASSSPGLASAGELFF.

This clone was observed a single time. At one boundary the junction diverges from the germline segment, which might be a read error. The V call is TRBV19, the J call TRBJ1-2; D is unclear. CDR3 length: 12 residues. CDR1 is LNHDA, CDR2 SQIVND, per germline (reference sequence). The CDR3 region is CASSTTNFGYTF. CDR3 DNA sequence: TGTGCCAGTAGTACCACTAACTTTGGCTACACCTTC.

This chain uses TRBV10-3 with TRBJ2-6, with 8 bases that match TRBD1. The V segment lost 6 bases and the J segment 2 bases; nucleotides outside the gene matches: 6. Germline-derived CDR1 and CDR2 are ENHRY and SYGVKD. This CDR3 spans 16 amino acids. The CDR3 region is CAIRSQGAAGANVLTF. The CDR3 DNA reads TGTGCCATCAGAAGCCAGGGGGCGGCTGGGGCCAACGTCCTGACTTTC.

This sequence joins TRBV29-1 and TRBJ1-1; tentative D call: TRBD1 (5 bases). Germline V gene data show CDR1 as SQVTM and CDR2 as ANQGSEA. There are 14 residues in the CDR3. The V end lost 4 bases, the J end lost 1 base, and 13 bases lay between the germline ends. The CDR3 region is CSVVGGGRNTEAFF. CDR3 nucleotides: TGCAGCGTTGTGGGGGGTGGGAGGAACACTGAAGCTTTCTTT.

This clone has only a few counts. The J gene is TRBJ1-2, the V gene TRBV7-3; 12 bases are a match to TRBD1. Per germline, CDR1 SGHTA and CDR2 FQGTGA. This CDR3 spans 14 amino acids. Trimming took 2 bases from V and 8 from J; bases not matched to a gene: 3. The CDR3 is CASSLGTGGSGYTF. As DNA, the CDR3 is TGTGCCAGCAGCTTAGGGACAGGGGGCTCAGGCTACACCTTC.

This sequence joins TRBV5-4 and TRBJ2-2; the match to TRBD2 covers 7 bases. CDR3 size: 18 residues. Germline trimming cut 0 bases from V and 7 bases from J; bases unmatched to any gene: 15. Germline V gene sequence: CDR1 SGHNT, CDR2 YYREEE (reference sequence). CDR3 coding DNA: TGTGCCAGCAGCTTGGGATCTAGCGGAGCCCGAAGGGTCGGGGAGCTGTTTTTT. Its protein product is CASSLGSSGARRVGELFF.

In its sample, this clone was seen many times. The chain joins TRBV6-1 to TRBJ1-2, with a tentative D call TRBD1 (6 bases). This CDR3 has 15 amino acids. Germline V gene data show CDR1 as MNHNS and CDR2 as SASEGT. V lost 0 bases, J lost 4 bases, and 12 bases lay in between. Written as DNA, the CDR3 is TGTGCCAGCAGTGAAGCGGCACAGGGCGTCTATGGCTACACCTTC. This gives the protein CASSEAAQGVYGYTF.

This rearrangement joins TRBV9 to TRBJ2-1; D uncertain. From germline, CDR1 is SGDLS and CDR2 YYNGEE. The CDR3 is 13 residues long. Trimming cost V 7 bases and J 4 bases, with 12 bases left between them. The CDR3 DNA sequence: TGTGCCAGCGGTCAGGATGTATACAATGAGCAGTTCTTC. Amino acid sequence: CASGQDVYNEQFF.

This chain links TRBV24-1 with TRBJ2-5, with 9 positions matching TRBD1. This CDR3 contains 15 residues. V lost 5 bases, J lost 3 bases, and 6 bases stayed unmatched. Germline V gene lookup returns CDR1 KGHDR and CDR2 SFDVKD. The CDR3 region is CATSVPGQGKETQYF. Here the CDR3 DNA reads TGTGCCACCAGTGTTCCGGGACAGGGAAAAGAGACCCAGTACTTC.